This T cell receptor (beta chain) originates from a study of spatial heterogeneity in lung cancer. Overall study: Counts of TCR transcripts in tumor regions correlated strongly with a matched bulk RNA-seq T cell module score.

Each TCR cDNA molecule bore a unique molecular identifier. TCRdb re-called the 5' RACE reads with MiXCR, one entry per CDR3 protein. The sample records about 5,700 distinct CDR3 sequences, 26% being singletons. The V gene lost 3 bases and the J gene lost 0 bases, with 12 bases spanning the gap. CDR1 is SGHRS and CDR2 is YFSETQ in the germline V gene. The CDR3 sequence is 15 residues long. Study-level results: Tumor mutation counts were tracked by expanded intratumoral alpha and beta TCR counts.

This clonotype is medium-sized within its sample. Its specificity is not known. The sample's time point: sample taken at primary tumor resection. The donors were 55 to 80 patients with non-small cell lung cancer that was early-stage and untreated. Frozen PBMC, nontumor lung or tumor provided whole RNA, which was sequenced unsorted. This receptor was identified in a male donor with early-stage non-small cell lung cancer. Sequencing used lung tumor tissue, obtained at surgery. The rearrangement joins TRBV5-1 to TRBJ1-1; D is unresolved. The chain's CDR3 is CASSSPLAVNTEAFF. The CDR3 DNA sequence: TGCGCCAGCAGCTCCCCCCTGGCAGTGAACACTGAAGCTTTCTTT.